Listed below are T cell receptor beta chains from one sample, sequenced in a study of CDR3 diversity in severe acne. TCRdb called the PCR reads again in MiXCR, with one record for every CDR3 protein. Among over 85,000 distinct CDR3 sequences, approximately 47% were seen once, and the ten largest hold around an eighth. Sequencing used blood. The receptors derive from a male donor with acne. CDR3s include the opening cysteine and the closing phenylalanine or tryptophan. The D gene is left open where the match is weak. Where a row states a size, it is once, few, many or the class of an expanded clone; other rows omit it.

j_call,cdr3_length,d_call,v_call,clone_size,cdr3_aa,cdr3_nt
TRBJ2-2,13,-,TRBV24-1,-,CATSGGNTGELFF,TGTGCCACCAGTGGGGGAAACACCGGGGAGCTGTTTTTT
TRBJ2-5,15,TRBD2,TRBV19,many,CASNSLAGDLETQYF,TGTGCCAGTAACTCCTTAGCGGGAGATCTGGAGACCCAGTACTTC
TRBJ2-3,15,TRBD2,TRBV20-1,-,CSARETGGSTDTQYF,TGCAGTGCTAGAGAAACGGGAGGGAGCACAGATACGCAGTATTTT
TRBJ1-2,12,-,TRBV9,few,CASSPEVDGYTF,TGTGCCAGCAGCCCAGAAGTGGATGGCTACACCTTC
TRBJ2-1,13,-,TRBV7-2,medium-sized,CASSPQIYNEQFF,TGTGCCAGCAGCCCCCAGATTTACAATGAGCAGTTCTTC
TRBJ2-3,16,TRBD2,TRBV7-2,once,CASSLVSGGDVDTQYF,TGTGCCAGCAGCCTAGTTAGCGGGGGCGACGTAGATACGCAGTATTTT
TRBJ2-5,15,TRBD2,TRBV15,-,CATSRDSGSGETQYF,TGTGCCACCAGCAGAGATAGCGGGAGCGGTGAGACCCAGTACTTC
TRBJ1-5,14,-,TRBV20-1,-,CSAPGLAGEETQHF,TGCAGTGCCCCGGGACTAGCGGGAGAAGAGACCCAGCATTTT
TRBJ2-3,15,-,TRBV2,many,CASSERNRGTDTQYF,TGTGCCAGCAGTGAAAGGAACAGGGGCACAGATACGCAGTATTTT
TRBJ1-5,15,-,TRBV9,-,CASSLGRYSNQPQHF,TGTGCCAGCAGCTTAGGTCGGTATAGCAATCAGCCCCAGCATTTT
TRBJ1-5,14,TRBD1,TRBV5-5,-,CASSLQGARQPQHF,TGTGCCAGCAGCTTGCAGGGGGCGCGGCAGCCCCAGCATTTT
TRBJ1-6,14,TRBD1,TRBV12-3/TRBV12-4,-,CASSSGTVPSPLHF,TGTGCCAGCAGTTCCGGGACAGTCCCCTCACCCCTCCACTTT
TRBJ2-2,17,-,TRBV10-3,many,CAISESTVSLNTGELFF,TGTGCCATCAGTGAGTCCACGGTGAGCTTGAACACCGGGGAGCTGTTTTTT
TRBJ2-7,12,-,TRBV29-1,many,CSVEAGTYEQYF,TGCAGCGTTGAAGCGGGAACCTACGAGCAGTACTTC
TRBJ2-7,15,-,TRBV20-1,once,CSAGETAPGGDEQYF,TGCAGTGCGGGAGAGACAGCTCCCGGAGGCGACGAGCAGTACTTC
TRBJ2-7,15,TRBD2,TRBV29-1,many,CSVSGEQRENYEQYF,TGCAGCGTTTCCGGGGAGCAGCGGGAGAACTACGAGCAGTACTTC
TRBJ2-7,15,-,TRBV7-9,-,CASSLVSRASYEQYF,TGTGCCAGCAGCTTAGTTTCGCGGGCCTCCTACGAGCAGTACTTC
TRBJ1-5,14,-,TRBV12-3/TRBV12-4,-,CASSFGASNQPQHF,TGTGCCAGCAGTTTTGGGGCTAGCAATCAGCCCCAGCATTTT
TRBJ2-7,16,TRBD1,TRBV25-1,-,CASSESIGTGNYEQYF,TGTGCCAGCAGTGAATCTATAGGGACAGGAAACTACGAGCAGTACTTC
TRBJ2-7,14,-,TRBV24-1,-,CATAGGGQQNEQYF,TGTGCCACCGCCGGGGGAGGCCAACAAAACGAGCAGTACTTC
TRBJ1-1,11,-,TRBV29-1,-,CSVLGGTEAFF,TGCAGCGTCCTGGGGGGGACTGAAGCTTTCTTT
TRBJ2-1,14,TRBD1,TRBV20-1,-,CSARPTGADNEQFF,TGCAGTGCTAGGCCGACAGGGGCAGACAATGAGCAGTTCTTC
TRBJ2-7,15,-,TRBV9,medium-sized,CASSVGMELIYEQYF,TGTGCCAGCAGCGTAGGGATGGAACTAATCTACGAGCAGTACTTC
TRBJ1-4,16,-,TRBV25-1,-,CASRSDGAAPNEKLFF,TGTGCCAGCCGTTCAGACGGGGCCGCGCCTAATGAAAAACTGTTTTTT
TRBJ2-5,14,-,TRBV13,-,CASSLRGSQETQYF,TGTGCCAGCAGCTTACGGGGCAGCCAAGAGACCCAGTACTTC
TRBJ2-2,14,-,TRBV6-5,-,CASGPPWGTGELFF,TGTGCCAGCGGGCCCCCCTGGGGCACCGGGGAGCTGTTTTTT
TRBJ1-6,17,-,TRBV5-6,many,CASSLVGTGSYNSPLHF,TGTGCCAGCAGCTTGGTTGGTACAGGCTCCTATAATTCACCCCTCCACTTT
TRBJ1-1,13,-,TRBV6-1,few,CASSANPNTEAFF,TGTGCCAGCAGTGCCAATCCGAACACTGAAGCTTTCTTT
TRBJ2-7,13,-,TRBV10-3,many,CAIYNPGEDEQYF,TGTGCCATCTACAACCCAGGGGAGGACGAGCAGTACTTC
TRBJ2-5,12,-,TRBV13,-,CASSESGETQYF,TGTGCCAGCAGTGAGTCTGGAGAGACCCAGTACTTC
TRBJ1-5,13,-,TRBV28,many,CASSRPRREPQHF,TGTGCCAGCAGCCGCCCTCGGCGGGAGCCCCAGCATTTT
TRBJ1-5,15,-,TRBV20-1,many,CSARDRQKSNQPQHF,TGCAGTGCTAGAGATCGACAGAAAAGCAATCAGCCCCAGCATTTT
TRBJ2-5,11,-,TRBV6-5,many,CASSPEETQYF,TGTGCCAGCAGTCCCGAAGAGACCCAGTACTTC
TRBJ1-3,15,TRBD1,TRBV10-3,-,CAIRQGGWSGNTIYF,TGTGCCATCAGGCAGGGGGGCTGGTCTGGAAACACCATATATTTT
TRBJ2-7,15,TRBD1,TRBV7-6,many,CASSAVQGADYEQYF,TGTGCCAGCAGCGCCGTACAGGGGGCTGATTACGAGCAGTACTTC
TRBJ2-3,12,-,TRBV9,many,CASGGAGNTQYF,TGTGCCAGCGGGGGGGCAGGTAATACGCAGTATTTT
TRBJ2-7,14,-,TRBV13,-,CASSLIGLGGEQYF,TGTGCCAGCAGCTTGATAGGGCTCGGGGGCGAGCAGTACTTC
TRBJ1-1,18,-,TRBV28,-,CASSSRGGAGQRNTEAFF,TGTGCCAGCAGCTCCCGGGGAGGGGCAGGCCAGAGGAACACTGAAGCTTTCTTT
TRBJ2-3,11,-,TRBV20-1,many,CSAGVTDTQYF,TGCAGTGCTGGAGTAACAGATACGCAGTATTTT
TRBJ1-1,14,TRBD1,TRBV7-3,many,CASSSRGRHTEAFF,TGTGCCAGCAGCTCCAGGGGGCGTCACACTGAAGCTTTCTTT
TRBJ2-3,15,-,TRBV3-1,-,CASSQEKRSTDTQYF,TGTGCCAGCAGCCAAGAGAAGCGGAGCACAGATACGCAGTATTTT